One and the same sample provided the 6 T cell receptor beta chains below, sequenced in a study of T cell responses to AZD1222 COVID-19 vaccine. This table comes from immunoSEQ multiplex PCR, and its TCRdb copy is limited to in-frame clones, with some not included. The sample carries roughly 77,000 clones, about nine tenths recorded once. The sample in question was peripheral blood, obtained 28 days after the second AZD1222 dose. These receptors all stem from an adult who received the AZD1222 COVID-19 vaccine.

J is TRBJ2-1 and V is TRBV24-1, with TRBD2 as a possible D gene (6 bases). The CDR3 length is 12 residues. The V gene's germline CDR1 is KGHDR and CDR2 SFDVKD. V gave up 7 bases and J gave up 15 bases, with 18 bases separating them. The CDR3 nucleotides read TGTGCCACCAGCGGAGGGCGGGAATCGAGGTTCTTC. Protein: CATSGGRESRFF.

This chain uses TRBV7-3 with TRBJ2-2, with D perhaps TRBD1 (6 bases). The CDR3 sequence is 13 residues long. CDR1 is SGHTA, CDR2 FQGTGA, per germline. Deletions cut 6 bases from V and 6 bases from J, with 11 bases between. CDR3 in amino acids: CASSPRGPGELFF. As DNA, the CDR3 is TGTGCCAGCAGTCCCAGGGGCCCCGGGGAGCTGTTTTTT.

J is TRBJ2-2 and V is TRBV6-6, with TRBD2 matching 9 bases. The CDR3 extends over 15 amino acids. Looked up from germline, CDR1 is MNHNY and CDR2 is SVGAGI (reference sequence). V was clipped by 7 bases and J by 4 bases; unmatched bases: 7. DNA for the CDR3: TGTGCCAGCATCAGAGCGGGGGGACGCACCGGGGAGCTGTTTTTT. It specifies CASIRAGGRTGELFF.

This clone came up once. The rearrangement links TRBV4-1 to TRBJ1-5; D unresolved. Per germline, CDR1 MGHRA and CDR2 YSYEKL. The CDR3 is 15 amino acids. Between the trimmed V and J ends, which lost 2 bases and 0 bases, there was a span of 8 bases. The CDR3, as DNA: TGCGCCAGCAGCCAAATTATGTATAGCAATCAGCCCCAGCATTTT. This encodes CASSQIMYSNQPQHF.

The chain has TRBV9 and TRBJ2-1, with D possibly being TRBD2 (5 bases). Trimming took 2 bases from V and 8 from J, leaving 17 bases between them. The CDR3 is 15 residues long. Per the germline V gene, CDR1 is SGDLS and CDR2 is YYNGEE. CDR3 DNA: TGTGCCAGCAGCGTCTGGTTTCTAGCCACCGATGAGCAGTTCTTC. This sequence encodes CASSVWFLATDEQFF.

The rearrangement links TRBV11-3 to TRBJ1-4; no clear D gene. The length of the CDR3 is 17 residues. The germline CDR1 and CDR2 sequences are SGHNT and YENEEA. The V end lost 0 bases, the J end lost 0 bases, and 11 bases lay between the germline ends. CDR3: CASSLDRKTTTNEKLFF. The CDR3 DNA sequence: TGTGCCAGCAGCTTAGACCGGAAAACTACAACTAATGAAAAACTGTTTTTT.